This paragraph covers one T cell receptor (beta chain) sequence. The antigen remains unidentified. The sample comes from a study of CD8+ T cells in alopecia areata. About the research overall: Each day, treated patients took oral tofacitinib twice, at 5 to 10 mg per dose. Using the percentage of affected scalp area, treated patients' severity was scored. Study results and limitations: Researchers report lesional scalp, most notably alopecia totalis/universalis, outstripped normal scalp in clonality.

Deletions cut 2 bases from V and 5 bases from J, with 14 bases between. Per germline, CDR1 SGHDT and CDR2 YYEEEE. CDR3 length: 15 residues. The treatment here: oral pan-JAK inhibitor, 5-10 mg twice daily. Collection of lesional scalp punch biopsies and peripheral blood was performed in alopecia areata patients. Once RNA had been extracted, it was reverse transcribed into cDNA to act as the sequencing template. Repertoires were generated with immunoSEQ multiplex PCR, while TCRdb's copy carries only in-frame clones and drops some. The top ten clones hold 1% to 1.5% of a sample with under 250,000 clones, around 66% of them seen once.

The specimen comprised CD4+ T cells sorted from blood, sampled at approximately week 42, from a patient treated with tofacitinib. The source is a human donor with alopecia areata. The chain joins TRBV5-6 to TRBJ1-5; possibly TRBD1 for D (6 bases). DNA of the CDR3: TGTGCCAGCAGCTTATTCGGGACACACGATCAGCCCCAGCATTTT. Protein sequence: CASSLFGTHDQPQHF. Filled out from reference TRBV5-6 and TRBJ1-5, the complete variable domain reads DAGVTQSPTHLIKTRGQQVTLRCSPKSGHDTVSWYQQALGQGPQFIFQYYEEEERQRGNFPDRFSGHQFPNYSSELNVNALLLGDSALYLCASSLFGTHDQPQHFGDGTRLSIL.